A selection of T cell receptor beta chains follows, all from one sample in a study of blood T cell repertoires in COVID-19. TCRdb's table, derived via immunoSEQ multiplex PCR, lists solely in-frame clones and lacks some. Of about 300,000 clones in the sample, 70% to 90% were seen once. What was sequenced was PBMCs or T cells enriched from blood (not recorded which). The source is a man aged 30-40 years who had recovered from COVID-19. The CDR3 runs from the conserved cysteine through the conserved F or W. A D gene is named only where the DNA matches it firmly. Rows may omit the clone size; those that give it use once, few, many or a size class.

clone_size,j_call,d_call,v_call,cdr3_aa,cdr3_nt
.,TRBJ2-3,TRBD2,TRBV6-5,CASSLNGGAADTQYF,TGTGCCAGCAGTTTGAACGGGGGGGCCGCAGATACGCAGTATTTT
.,TRBJ1-1,.,TRBV18,CASSPERNTEAFF,TGTGCCAGCTCACCGGAGAGGAACACTGAAGCTTTCTTT
few,TRBJ2-7,.,TRBV18,CASSPPSSRGSTSYEQYF,TGTGCCAGCTCACCACCTAGCAGCCGGGGGTCAACCTCCTACGAGCAGTACTTC
.,TRBJ2-3,.,TRBV5-4,CASSLENRGTDTQYF,TGTGCCAGCAGCTTGGAGAACAGGGGCACAGATACGCAGTATTTT
.,TRBJ2-2,.,TRBV4-1,CASSQEGGDRTGTGELFF,TGCGCCAGCAGCCAAGAGGGGGGGGACAGGACGGGCACCGGGGAGCTGTTTTTT
.,TRBJ2-4,TRBD1,TRBV3-1/TRBV3-2,CASSQESRGTGSVPAKNIQYF,TGTGCCAGCAGCCAAGAAAGTCGGGGGACAGGGAGCGTACCCGCCAAAAACATTCAGTACTTC
once,TRBJ1-2,.,TRBV13,CASRSGQNYGYTF,TGTGCCAGCAGGAGCGGACAGAACTATGGCTACACCTTC
.,TRBJ1-2,.,TRBV14,CASSLTSGSPFGYTF,TGTGCCAGCAGCCTTACCTCAGGGTCCCCGTTCGGCTACACCTTC
.,TRBJ2-6,TRBD2,TRBV28,CASIEAGGPAGANVLTF,TGTGCCAGCATTGAGGCGGGAGGGCCCGCTGGGGCCAACGTCCTGACTTTC
.,TRBJ1-1,TRBD1,TRBV11-2,CASSLAPGQGDTEAFF,TGTGCCAGCAGCTTAGCTCCGGGACAGGGCGACACTGAAGCTTTCTTT
.,TRBJ2-5,.,TRBV2,CASSDRETQYF,TGTGCCAGCAGTGATCGGGAGACCCAGTACTTC
once,TRBJ2-3,.,TRBV27,CATLLAGTDTQYF,TGTGCCACCTTGTTAGCGGGCACAGATACGCAGTATTTT
.,TRBJ2-7,.,TRBV2,CASSVGGYGYEQYF,TGTGCCAGCAGTGTAGGAGGGTACGGCTACGAGCAGTACTTC
.,TRBJ2-7,.,TRBV12-3/TRBV12-4,CASSWGVVYEQYF,TGTGCCAGCAGTTGGGGCGTTGTATACGAGCAGTACTTC
.,TRBJ2-3,.,TRBV9,CASSVKAGMYADTQYF,TGTGCCAGCAGCGTAAAGGCAGGGATGTACGCAGATACGCAGTATTTT
.,TRBJ2-5,TRBD2,TRBV27,CASSSPTSGSRETQYF,TGTGCCAGCAGCTCCCCGACTAGCGGGAGTCGCGAGACCCAGTACTTC
.,TRBJ2-7,.,TRBV5-1,CASSAGLNFYEQYF,TGCGCCAGCAGCGCTGGACTAAACTTCTACGAGCAGTACTTC
once,TRBJ2-5,TRBD1,TRBV27,CASRGTGQETQYF,TGTGCCAGCAGGGGGACAGGGCAAGAGACCCAGTACTTC
.,TRBJ2-1,.,TRBV4-1,CASSQGGADNEQFF,TGCGCCAGCAGCCAAGGCGGGGCGGACAATGAGCAGTTCTTC
.,TRBJ1-1,TRBD1,TRBV5-5,CASRGQGTEAFF,TGTGCCAGCAGGGGACAGGGCACTGAAGCTTTCTTT
.,TRBJ1-1,.,TRBV20-1,CSASWGVYTEAFF,TGCAGTGCTAGTTGGGGGGTATACACTGAGGCTTTCTTT
once,TRBJ2-1,.,TRBV19,CASSISGSSYNEQFF,TGTGCCAGTAGTATATCGGGGAGCTCCTACAATGAGCAGTTCTTC
.,TRBJ2-7,.,TRBV7-6,CASSIYSSYEQYF,TGTGCCAGCAGCATATACAGCTCCTACGAGCAGTACTTC
.,TRBJ1-5,TRBD1,TRBV28,CASSFGDRGRSQPQHF,TGTGCCAGCAGTTTCGGGGACAGGGGGCGAAGTCAGCCCCAGCATTTT
.,TRBJ1-2,.,TRBV6-1,CASSEAGGTGRGYTF,TGTGCCAGCAGTGAAGCGGGAGGAACGGGGAGAGGCTACACCTTC
.,TRBJ2-2,.,TRBV27,CASSAQGNTGELFF,TGTGCCAGCAGTGCACAGGGTAACACCGGGGAGCTGTTTTTT
.,TRBJ1-2,.,TRBV9,CASSKLLLTGPGGGYTF,TGTGCCAGCAGTAAACTCCTCCTCACGGGTCCGGGGGGTGGCTACACCTTC
.,TRBJ1-1,.,TRBV6-5,CASRRAKNTEAFF,TGTGCCAGCCGCAGGGCCAAGAACACTGAAGCTTTCTTT
.,TRBJ1-1,.,TRBV6-5,CAIFLTEAFF,TGTGCCATCTTCTTAACTGAAGCTTTCTTT
once,TRBJ2-7,TRBD1,TRBV11-3,CASSLPPRDRRSSEQYF,TGTGCCAGCAGCTTACCGCCCCGGGACAGGAGATCTTCCGAGCAGTACTTC
.,TRBJ1-4,TRBD1,TRBV7-9,CASSLEGQGITNEKLFF,TGTGCCAGCAGCTTAGAGGGACAGGGGATAACTAATGAAAAACTGTTTTTT
.,TRBJ1-1,.,TRBV5-1,CASSPRSRGMNTEAFF,TGCGCCAGCAGCCCCCGCTCGAGAGGGATGAACACTGAAGCTTTCTTT
few,TRBJ2-2,.,TRBV19,CASIGGRLTGELFF,TGTGCCAGTATTGGAGGACGGCTGACCGGGGAGCTGTTTTTT
.,TRBJ2-7,TRBD2,TRBV7-9,CASSRGSGSYEQYF,TGTGCCAGCAGTAGGGGTAGCGGGAGCTACGAGCAGTACTTC
.,TRBJ2-5,TRBD2,TRBV18,CASSPLLARKEETQYF,TGTGCCAGCTCACCACTACTAGCGAGAAAAGAAGAGACCCAGTACTTC
.,TRBJ2-7,TRBD2,TRBV27,CASSLFALSGSKHEQYF,TGTGCCAGCAGTTTATTTGCCCTTAGCGGGAGCAAACACGAGCAGTACTTC
.,TRBJ1-2,.,TRBV18,CASSPLPQALGYGYTF,TGTGCCAGCTCACCACTTCCGCAAGCACTCGGCTATGGCTACACCTTC
.,TRBJ2-7,TRBD1,TRBV30,CAWSPGTGAVKEQYF,TGTGCCTGGAGTCCCGGGACAGGGGCCGTGAAGGAGCAGTACTTC
.,TRBJ2-7,TRBD2,TRBV10-3,CAINSGRDEQYF,TGTGCCATCAATAGCGGGAGGGACGAGCAGTACTTC
.,TRBJ2-7,.,TRBV14,CASSQGLSYEQYF,TGTGCCAGCAGCCAAGGACTTTCCTACGAGCAGTACTTC
.,TRBJ1-5,.,TRBV6-5,CASKANLVQPQHF,TGTGCCAGCAAGGCGAACCTAGTTCAGCCCCAGCATTTT
.,TRBJ1-6,TRBD1,TRBV4-1,CASSQDPIRDRVLSPLHF,TGCGCCAGCAGCCAAGACCCTATCCGGGACAGGGTTTTGTCACCCCTCCACTTT
.,TRBJ1-5,TRBD1,TRBV3-1/TRBV3-2,CASSPRDRRTYSNQPQHF,TGTGCCAGCAGCCCCCGGGACAGGCGAACTTATAGCAATCAGCCCCAGCATTTT
.,TRBJ1-1,.,TRBV12-5,CASGLQGNTEAFF,TGTGCTAGTGGATTACAGGGGAACACTGAAGCTTTCTTT
few,TRBJ2-2,TRBD2,TRBV2,CASSTGTTITGELFF,TGTGCCAGCAGTACCGGGACTACTATCACCGGGGAGCTGTTTTTT
.,TRBJ1-5,.,TRBV5-4,CASSLWGSNQPQHF,TGTGCCAGCAGCCTCTGGGGCAGCAATCAGCCCCAGCATTTT
.,TRBJ2-2,.,TRBV23-1,CASSHLDKHTGELFF,TGCGCCAGCAGTCATCTCGACAAACACACCGGGGAGCTGTTTTTT
.,TRBJ2-7,.,TRBV2,CASSESLRRPYEQYF,TGTGCCAGCAGTGAAAGTCTTCGCAGGCCCTACGAGCAGTACTTC
once,TRBJ1-2,TRBD1,TRBV7-2,CASSSYTGGAGGYTF,TGTGCCAGCAGTTCGTACACAGGGGGCGCAGGTGGCTACACCTTC
.,TRBJ1-5,.,TRBV19,CASTQTVYQPQHF,TGTGCCAGTACCCAGACAGTTTATCAGCCCCAGCATTTT
.,TRBJ1-3,.,TRBV19,CASSIVPGSGNTIYF,TGTGCCAGTAGTATAGTTCCCGGGTCTGGAAACACCATATATTTT
.,TRBJ1-1,TRBD1,TRBV19,CASRGTGPDTEAFF,TGTGCCAGTCGCGGGACAGGGCCCGACACTGAAGCTTTCTTT
few,TRBJ1-1,TRBD1,TRBV28,CASRQGAVRAFF,TGTGCCAGCCGACAGGGGGCCGTAAGGGCTTTCTTT
once,TRBJ2-1,TRBD2,TRBV7-6,CASSLVFPGLAGPNEQFF,TGTGCCAGCAGCTTAGTCTTCCCCGGGCTAGCGGGACCCAATGAGCAGTTCTTC
.,TRBJ2-7,TRBD1,TRBV27,CASSFRQGFSYEQYF,TGTGCCAGCAGTTTTCGACAGGGTTTCTCCTACGAGCAGTACTTC
.,TRBJ1-5,.,TRBV24-1,CATSDFSDQPQHF,TGTGCCACCAGTGATTTCTCGGATCAGCCCCAGCATTTT
.,TRBJ2-3,TRBD1,TRBV5-1,CASSSGQVADTQYF,TGCGCCAGCAGCTCCGGACAGGTCGCAGATACGCAGTATTTT
.,TRBJ2-7,TRBD2,TRBV19,CASSIGSGSSEQYF,TGTGCCAGTAGTATCGGGAGCGGGAGTTCCGAGCAGTACTTC
.,TRBJ2-4,TRBD1,TRBV11-2,CASSYGRQGERAKNIQYF,TGTGCCAGCAGCTACGGAAGACAGGGCGAAAGGGCCAAAAACATTCAGTACTTC
once,TRBJ2-1,TRBD2,TRBV7-2,CASSLGVAGYNEQFF,TGTGCCAGCAGCTTAGGGGTAGCGGGATACAATGAGCAGTTCTTC